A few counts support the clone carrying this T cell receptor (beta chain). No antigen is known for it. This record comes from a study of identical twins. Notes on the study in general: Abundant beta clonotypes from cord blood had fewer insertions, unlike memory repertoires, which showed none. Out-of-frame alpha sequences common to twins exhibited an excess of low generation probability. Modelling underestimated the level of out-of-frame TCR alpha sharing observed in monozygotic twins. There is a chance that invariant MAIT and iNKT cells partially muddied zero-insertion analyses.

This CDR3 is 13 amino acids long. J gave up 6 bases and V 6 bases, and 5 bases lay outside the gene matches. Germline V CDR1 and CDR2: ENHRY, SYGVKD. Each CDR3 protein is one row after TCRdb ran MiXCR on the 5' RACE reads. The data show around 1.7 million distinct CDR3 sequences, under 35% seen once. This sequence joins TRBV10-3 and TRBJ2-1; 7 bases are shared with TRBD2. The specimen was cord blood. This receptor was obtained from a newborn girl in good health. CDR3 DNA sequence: TGTGCCATCAGCTCTGGACTAGTCAATGAGCAGTTCTTC. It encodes CAISSGLVNEQFF.